The source of this T cell receptor (beta chain) is a study of a mutant IDH1 vaccine in newly diagnosed glioma. In regard to this clone: What it binds is unknown.

Time point noted: week 23, last vaccination. The vaccine gave 300 ug of a 20-mer mutant IDH1 peptide subcutaneously per dose. The length of the CDR3 is 15 residues. The V and J ends lost 7 bases and 0 bases, in that order; junction bases with no gene match: 4. Germline CDR1 is SGHRS and CDR2 is YFSETQ. Clones were sequenced by immunoSEQ multiplex PCR, and TCRdb holds only the in-frame ones, with some missing. The data show 45,000 to 65,000 clones, roughly 81% seen once. The TCR sequence derives from a woman aged 40 to 50 with glioma. Some clones in this sample may be carry-over from other donors' samples. The material was PBMCs, obtained from a glioma patient whose treatment included an IDH1 peptide vaccine. This chain connects TRBV5-1 to TRBJ1-1; TRBD1 agrees at 12 bases. The CDR3, as DNA: TGCGCCAGCTCAGGGACAGGGGGCTTGAACACTGAAGCTTTCTTT. This codes for CASSGTGGLNTEAFF.